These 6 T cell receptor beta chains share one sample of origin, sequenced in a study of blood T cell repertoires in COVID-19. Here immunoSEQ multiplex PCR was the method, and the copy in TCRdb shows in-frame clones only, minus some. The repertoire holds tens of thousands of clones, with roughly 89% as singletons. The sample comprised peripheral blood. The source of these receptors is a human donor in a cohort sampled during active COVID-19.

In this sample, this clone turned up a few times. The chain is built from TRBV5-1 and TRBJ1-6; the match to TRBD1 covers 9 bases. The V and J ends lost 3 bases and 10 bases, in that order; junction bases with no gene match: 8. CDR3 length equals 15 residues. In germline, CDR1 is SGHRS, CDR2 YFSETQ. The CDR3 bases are TGCGCCAGCAGCTGGGGGGGACAGGGCTGGTCACCCCTCCACTTT. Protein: CASSWGGQGWSPLHF.

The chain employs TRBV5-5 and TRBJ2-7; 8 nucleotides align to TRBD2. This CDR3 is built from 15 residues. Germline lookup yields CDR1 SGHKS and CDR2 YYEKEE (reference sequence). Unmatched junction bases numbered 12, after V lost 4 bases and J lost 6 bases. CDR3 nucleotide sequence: TGTGCCAGCAGCCGCTGGCGGGGGGACTCGGGCGAGCAGTACTTC. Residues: CASSRWRGDSGEQYF.

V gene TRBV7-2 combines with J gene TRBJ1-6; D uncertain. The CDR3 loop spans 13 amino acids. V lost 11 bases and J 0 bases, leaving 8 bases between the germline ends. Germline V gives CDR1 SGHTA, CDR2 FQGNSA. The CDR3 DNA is TGTGCCGGAGGGTCCTCCTATAATTCACCCCTCCACTTT. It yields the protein CAGGSSYNSPLHF.

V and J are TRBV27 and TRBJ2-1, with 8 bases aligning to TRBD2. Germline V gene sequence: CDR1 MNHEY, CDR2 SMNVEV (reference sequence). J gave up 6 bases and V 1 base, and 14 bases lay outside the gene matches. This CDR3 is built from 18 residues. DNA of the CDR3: TGTGCCAGCAGTTTATTGGTTTACGAGCGGGAGTCGGGCAATGAGCAGTTCTTC. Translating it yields CASSLLVYERESGNEQFF.

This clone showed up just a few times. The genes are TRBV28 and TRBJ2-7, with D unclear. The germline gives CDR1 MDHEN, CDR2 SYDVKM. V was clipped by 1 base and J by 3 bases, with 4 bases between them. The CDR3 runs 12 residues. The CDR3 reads CASSLLRYEQYF. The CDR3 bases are TGTGCCAGCAGTTTATTGCGCTACGAGCAGTACTTC. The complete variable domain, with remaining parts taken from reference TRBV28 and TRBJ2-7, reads DVKVTQSSRYLVKRTGEKVFLECVQDMDHENMFWYRQDPGLGLRLIYFSYDVKMKEKGDIPEGYSVSREKKERFSLILESASTNQTSMYLCASSLLRYEQYFGPGTRLTVT.

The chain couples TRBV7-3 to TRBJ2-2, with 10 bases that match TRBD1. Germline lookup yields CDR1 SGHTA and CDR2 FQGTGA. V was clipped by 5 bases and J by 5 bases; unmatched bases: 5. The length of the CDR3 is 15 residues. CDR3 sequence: CASSPGTGVTGELFF. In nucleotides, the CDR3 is TGTGCCAGCAGCCCCGGGACAGGGGTGACCGGGGAGCTGTTTTTT.